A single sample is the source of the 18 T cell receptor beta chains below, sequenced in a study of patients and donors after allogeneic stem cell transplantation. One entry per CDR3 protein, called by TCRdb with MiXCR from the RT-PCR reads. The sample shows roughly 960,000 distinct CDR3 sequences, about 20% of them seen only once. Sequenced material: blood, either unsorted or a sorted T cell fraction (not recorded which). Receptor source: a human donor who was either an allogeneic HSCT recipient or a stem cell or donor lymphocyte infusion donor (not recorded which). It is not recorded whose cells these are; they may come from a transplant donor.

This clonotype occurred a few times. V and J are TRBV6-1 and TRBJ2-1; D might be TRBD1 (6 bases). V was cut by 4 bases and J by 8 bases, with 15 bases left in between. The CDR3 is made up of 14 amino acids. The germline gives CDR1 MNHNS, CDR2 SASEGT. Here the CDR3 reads CASSGTTGIDEQFF. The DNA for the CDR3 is TGTGCCAGCAGTGGCACAACAGGGATCGATGAGCAGTTCTTC.

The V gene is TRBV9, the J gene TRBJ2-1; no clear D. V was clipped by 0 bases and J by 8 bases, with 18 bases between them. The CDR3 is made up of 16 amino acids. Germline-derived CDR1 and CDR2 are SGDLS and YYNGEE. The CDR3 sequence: CASSVEGEGRADEQFF. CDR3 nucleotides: TGTGCCAGCAGCGTAGAGGGCGAAGGAAGGGCTGATGAGCAGTTCTTC.

The CDR3 sequence: CASSLGRLGTAYEKLFF. CDR3 DNA sequence: TGTGCCAGCAGCTTAGGACGGTTGGGGACAGCCTACGAAAAACTGTTTTTT. V gene TRBV7-9 combines with J gene TRBJ1-4; TRBD1 agrees at 7 bases. CDR3 length: 17 residues. The ends lost 1 base at V and 8 bases at J; junction bases unmatched: 13. The germline V gene encodes CDR1 SEHNR and CDR2 FQNEAQ (reference sequence).

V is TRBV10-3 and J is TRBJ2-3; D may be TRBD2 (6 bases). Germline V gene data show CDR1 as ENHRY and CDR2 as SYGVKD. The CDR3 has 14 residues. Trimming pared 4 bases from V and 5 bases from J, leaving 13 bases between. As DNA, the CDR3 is TGTGCCATCAGTGGTCTGGGAGGCCGAGATACGCAGTATTTT. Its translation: CAISGLGGRDTQYF.

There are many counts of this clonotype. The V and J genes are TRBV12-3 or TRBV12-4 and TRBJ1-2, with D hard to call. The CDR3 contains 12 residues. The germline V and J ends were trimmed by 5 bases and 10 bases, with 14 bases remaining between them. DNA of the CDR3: TGTGCCAGCAGTCGGATCTATGGTGTCTACACCTTC. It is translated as CASSRIYGVYTF.

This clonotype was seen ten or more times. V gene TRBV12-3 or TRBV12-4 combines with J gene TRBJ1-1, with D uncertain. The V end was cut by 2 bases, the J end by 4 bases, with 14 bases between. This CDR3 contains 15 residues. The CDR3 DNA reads TGTGCCAGCAGTTTATGGATGCACGACTTCACTGAAGCTTTCTTT. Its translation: CASSLWMHDFTEAFF.

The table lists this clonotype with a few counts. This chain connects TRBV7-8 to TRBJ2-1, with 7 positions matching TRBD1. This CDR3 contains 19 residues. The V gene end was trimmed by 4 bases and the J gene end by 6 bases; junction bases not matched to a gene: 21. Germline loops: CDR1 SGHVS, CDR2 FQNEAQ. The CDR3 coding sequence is TGTGCCAGCAGCTCCTTAACCCGGGACAGAAATAAGGCGGGCAATGAGCAGTTCTTC. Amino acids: CASSSLTRDRNKAGNEQFF.

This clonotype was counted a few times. The DNA for the CDR3 is TGTGCCAGCAGTGAATACGGCAGGGCGCCTGCTGAAGCTTTCTTT. Its translation: CASSEYGRAPAEAFF. The V gene is TRBV25-1, the J gene TRBJ1-1, with D perhaps TRBD1 (5 bases). Trimming shortened V by 0 bases and J by 6 bases, and 14 bases separated the two germline ends. Per the germline V gene, CDR1 is MGHDK and CDR2 is SYGVNS. The CDR3 runs 15 residues.

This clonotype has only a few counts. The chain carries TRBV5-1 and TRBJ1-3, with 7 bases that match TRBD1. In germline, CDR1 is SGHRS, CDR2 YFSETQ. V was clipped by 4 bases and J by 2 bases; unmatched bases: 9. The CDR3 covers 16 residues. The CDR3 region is CASSPALTGTGNTIYF. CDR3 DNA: TGCGCCAGCAGCCCGGCGCTGACAGGGACTGGAAACACCATATATTTT.

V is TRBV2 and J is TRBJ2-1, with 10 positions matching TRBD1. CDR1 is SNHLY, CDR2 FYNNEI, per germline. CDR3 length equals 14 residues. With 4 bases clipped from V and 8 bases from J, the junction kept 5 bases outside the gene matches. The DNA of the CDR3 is TGTGCCAGCAGTGGGGGGACAGGGGACCATGAGCAGTTCTTC. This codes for CASSGGTGDHEQFF.

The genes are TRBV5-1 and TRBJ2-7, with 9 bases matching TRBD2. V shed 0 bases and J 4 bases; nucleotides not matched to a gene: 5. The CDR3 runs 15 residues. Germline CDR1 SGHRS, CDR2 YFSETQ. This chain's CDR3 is CASSLVPREGYEQYF. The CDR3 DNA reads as TGCGCCAGCAGCTTGGTACCGCGGGAGGGATACGAGCAGTACTTC.

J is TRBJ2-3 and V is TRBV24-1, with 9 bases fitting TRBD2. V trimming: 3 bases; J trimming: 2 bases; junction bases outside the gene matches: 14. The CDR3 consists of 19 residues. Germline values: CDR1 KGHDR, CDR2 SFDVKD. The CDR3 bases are TGTGCCACCAGTGATCCCCGCGGGAGTAGCGGGAGATACACAGATACGCAGTATTTT. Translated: CATSDPRGSSGRYTDTQYF.

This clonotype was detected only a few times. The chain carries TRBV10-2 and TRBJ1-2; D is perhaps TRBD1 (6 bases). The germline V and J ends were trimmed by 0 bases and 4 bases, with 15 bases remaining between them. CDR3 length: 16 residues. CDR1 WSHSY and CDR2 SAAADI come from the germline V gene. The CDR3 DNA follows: TGCGCCAGCAGTGAGTCTGGGACATCCGGAGGCTATGGCTACACCTTC. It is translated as CASSESGTSGGYGYTF.

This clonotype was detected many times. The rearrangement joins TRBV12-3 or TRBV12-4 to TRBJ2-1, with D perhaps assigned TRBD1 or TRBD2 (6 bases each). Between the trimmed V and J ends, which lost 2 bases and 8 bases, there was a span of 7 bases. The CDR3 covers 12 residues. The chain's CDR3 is CASSLRGDEQFF. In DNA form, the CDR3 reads TGTGCCAGCAGTTTAAGGGGGGATGAGCAGTTCTTC.

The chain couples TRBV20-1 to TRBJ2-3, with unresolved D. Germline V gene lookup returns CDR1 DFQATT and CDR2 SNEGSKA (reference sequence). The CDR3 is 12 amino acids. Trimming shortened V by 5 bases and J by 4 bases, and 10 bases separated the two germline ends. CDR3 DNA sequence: TGCAGTGCTCCGTCGCCTTCAGATACGCAGTATTTT. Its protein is CSAPSPSDTQYF.

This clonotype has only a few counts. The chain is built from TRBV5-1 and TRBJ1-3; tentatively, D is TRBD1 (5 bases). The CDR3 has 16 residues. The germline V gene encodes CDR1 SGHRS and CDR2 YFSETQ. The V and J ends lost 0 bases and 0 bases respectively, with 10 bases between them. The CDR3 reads CASSLAGTNSGNTIYF. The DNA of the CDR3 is TGCGCCAGCAGCTTGGCCGGGACCAACTCTGGAAACACCATATATTTT.

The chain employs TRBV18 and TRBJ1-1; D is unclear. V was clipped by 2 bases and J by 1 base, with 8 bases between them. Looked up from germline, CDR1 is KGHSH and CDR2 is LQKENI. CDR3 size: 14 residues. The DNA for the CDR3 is TGTGCCAGCTCACCATCGAGAGAGAACACTGAAGCTTTCTTT. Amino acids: CASSPSRENTEAFF.

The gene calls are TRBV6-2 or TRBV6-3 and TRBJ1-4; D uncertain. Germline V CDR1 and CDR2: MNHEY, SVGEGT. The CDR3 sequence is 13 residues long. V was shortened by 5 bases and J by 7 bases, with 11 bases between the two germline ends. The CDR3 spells CASSRPSVEKLFF. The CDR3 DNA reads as TGTGCCAGCAGTCGTCCGAGTGTTGAAAAACTGTTTTTT.